The subject of this entry is one T cell receptor beta chain. This CDR3 is built from 15 residues. The V gene lost 5 bases and the J gene lost 2 bases, with 14 bases spanning the gap. Germline lookup yields CDR1 SGHAT and CDR2 FQDESV (reference sequence). These data come from a study of blood T cell repertoires in COVID-19. Study overall: PBMCs, B-cell-depleted T cells, or T cells were the source of the cDNA or gDNA that made up the material.

Sequencing used immunoSEQ multiplex PCR; TCRdb keeps in-frame clones, though not all of them. The table has hundreds of thousands of clones, around nine tenths seen once; the top ten hold 1.5% to 2%. Input material: peripheral blood. V is TRBV11-1 and J is TRBJ2-3; D is perhaps TRBD1 (6 bases). The source of this sequence is a woman aged 55-69 years who had recovered from COVID-19. The CDR3 DNA is TGTGCCAGCAGCATCAGGGGTCCTACCACAGATACGCAGTATTTT. Protein sequence: CASSIRGPTTDTQYF.